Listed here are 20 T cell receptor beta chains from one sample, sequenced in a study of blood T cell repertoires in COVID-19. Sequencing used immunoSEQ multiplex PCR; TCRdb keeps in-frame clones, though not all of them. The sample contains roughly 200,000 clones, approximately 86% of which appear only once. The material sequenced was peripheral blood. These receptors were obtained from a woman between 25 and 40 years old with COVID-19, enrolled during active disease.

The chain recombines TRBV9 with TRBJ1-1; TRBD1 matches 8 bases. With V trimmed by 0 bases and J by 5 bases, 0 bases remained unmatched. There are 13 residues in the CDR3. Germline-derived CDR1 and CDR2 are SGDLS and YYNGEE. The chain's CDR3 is CASSVGTGTEAFF. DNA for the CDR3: TGTGCCAGCAGCGTAGGGACAGGGACTGAAGCTTTCTTT.

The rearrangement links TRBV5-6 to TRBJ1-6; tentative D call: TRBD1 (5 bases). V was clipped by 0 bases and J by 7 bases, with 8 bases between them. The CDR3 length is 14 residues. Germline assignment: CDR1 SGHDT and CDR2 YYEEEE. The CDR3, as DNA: TGTGCCAGCAGCTTGGGACAGCCCAATTCACCCCTCCACTTT. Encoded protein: CASSLGQPNSPLHF.

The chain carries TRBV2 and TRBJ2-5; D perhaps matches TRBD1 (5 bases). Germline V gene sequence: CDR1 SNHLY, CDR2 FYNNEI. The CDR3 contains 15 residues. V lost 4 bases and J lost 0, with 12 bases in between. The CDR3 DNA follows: TGTGCCAGCAGTGGGACATCCCAGTACCAAGAGACCCAGTACTTC. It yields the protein CASSGTSQYQETQYF.

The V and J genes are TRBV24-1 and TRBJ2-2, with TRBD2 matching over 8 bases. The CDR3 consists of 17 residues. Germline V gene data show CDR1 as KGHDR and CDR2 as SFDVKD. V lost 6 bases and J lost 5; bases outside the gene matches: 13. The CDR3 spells CATSSPLRGGDTGELFF. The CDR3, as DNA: TGTGCCACCAGTTCCCCTCTTCGGGGGGGTGATACCGGGGAGCTGTTTTTT.

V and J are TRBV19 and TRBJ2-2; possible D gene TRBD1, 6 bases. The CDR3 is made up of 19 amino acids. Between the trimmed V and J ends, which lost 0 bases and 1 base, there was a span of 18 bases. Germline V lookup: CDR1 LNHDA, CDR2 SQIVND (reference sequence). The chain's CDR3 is CASSIEGQVRGGNTGELFF. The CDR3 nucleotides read TGTGCCAGTAGTATAGAGGGACAAGTTAGAGGAGGGAACACCGGGGAGCTGTTTTTT.

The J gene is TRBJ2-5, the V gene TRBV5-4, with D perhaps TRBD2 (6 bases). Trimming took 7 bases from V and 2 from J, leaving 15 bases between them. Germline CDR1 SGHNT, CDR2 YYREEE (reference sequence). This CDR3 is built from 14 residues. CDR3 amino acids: CASSKPGAQETQYF. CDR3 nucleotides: TGTGCCAGCTCAAAACCGGGAGCTCAAGAGACCCAGTACTTC.

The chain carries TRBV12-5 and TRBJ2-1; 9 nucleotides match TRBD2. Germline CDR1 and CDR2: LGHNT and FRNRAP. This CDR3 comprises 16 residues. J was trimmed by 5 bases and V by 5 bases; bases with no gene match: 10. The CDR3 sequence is CASGQLAGVGHNEQFF. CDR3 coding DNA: TGTGCTAGTGGTCAGTTAGCGGGAGTGGGTCACAATGAGCAGTTCTTC.

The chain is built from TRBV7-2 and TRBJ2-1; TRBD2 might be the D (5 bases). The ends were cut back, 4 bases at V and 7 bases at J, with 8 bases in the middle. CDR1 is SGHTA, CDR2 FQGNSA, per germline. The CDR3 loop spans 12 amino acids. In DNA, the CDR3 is TGTGCCAGCAGCTATAGAGGGAATGAGCAGTTCTTC. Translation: CASSYRGNEQFF.

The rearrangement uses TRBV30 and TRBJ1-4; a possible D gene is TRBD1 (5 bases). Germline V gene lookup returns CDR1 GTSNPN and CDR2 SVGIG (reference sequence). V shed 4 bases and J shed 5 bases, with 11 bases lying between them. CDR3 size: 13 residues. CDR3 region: CAWNWQGNEKLFF. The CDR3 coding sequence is TGTGCCTGGAACTGGCAGGGAAATGAAAAACTGTTTTTT.

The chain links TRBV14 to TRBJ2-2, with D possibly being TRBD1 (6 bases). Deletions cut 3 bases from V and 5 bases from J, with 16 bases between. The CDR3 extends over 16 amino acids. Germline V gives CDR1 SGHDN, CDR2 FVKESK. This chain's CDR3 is CASSQVQGRKTGELFF. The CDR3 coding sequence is TGTGCCAGCAGCCAGGTACAGGGCCGGAAAACCGGGGAGCTGTTTTTT.

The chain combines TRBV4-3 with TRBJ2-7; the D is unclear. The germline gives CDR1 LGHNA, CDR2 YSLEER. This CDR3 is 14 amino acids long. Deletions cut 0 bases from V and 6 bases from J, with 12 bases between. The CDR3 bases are TGCGCCAGCAGCCAAGAATATTTTGTCTCCGAGCAGTACTTC. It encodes CASSQEYFVSEQYF.

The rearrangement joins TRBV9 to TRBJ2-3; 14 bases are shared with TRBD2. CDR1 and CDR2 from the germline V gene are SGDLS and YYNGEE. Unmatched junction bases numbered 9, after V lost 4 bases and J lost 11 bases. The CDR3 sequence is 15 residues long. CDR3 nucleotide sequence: TGTGCCAGCAGCTCGACTAGCGGGAGGGCCATTGAGCAGTATTTT. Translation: CASSSTSGRAIEQYF.

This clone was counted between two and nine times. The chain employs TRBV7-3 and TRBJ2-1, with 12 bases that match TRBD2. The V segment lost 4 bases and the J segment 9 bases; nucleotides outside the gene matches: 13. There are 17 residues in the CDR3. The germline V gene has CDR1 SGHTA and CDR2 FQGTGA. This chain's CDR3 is CASSSIPSGGAKVEQFF. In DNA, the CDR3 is TGTGCCAGCAGCTCGATCCCTAGCGGGGGGGCGAAAGTTGAGCAGTTCTTC.

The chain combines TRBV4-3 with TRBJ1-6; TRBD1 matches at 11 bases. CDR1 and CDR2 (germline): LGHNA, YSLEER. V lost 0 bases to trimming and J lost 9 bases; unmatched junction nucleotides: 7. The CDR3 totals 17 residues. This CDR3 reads CASSQDPHGTGGSPLHF. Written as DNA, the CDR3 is TGCGCCAGCAGCCAAGACCCTCATGGGACAGGGGGTTCACCCCTCCACTTT.

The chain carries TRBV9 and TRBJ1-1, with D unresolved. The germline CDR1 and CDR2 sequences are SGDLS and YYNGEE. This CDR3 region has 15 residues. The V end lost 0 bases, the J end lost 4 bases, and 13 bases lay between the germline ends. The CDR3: CASSVAGSGITEAFF. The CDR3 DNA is TGTGCCAGCAGCGTAGCGGGCAGCGGTATCACTGAAGCTTTCTTT.

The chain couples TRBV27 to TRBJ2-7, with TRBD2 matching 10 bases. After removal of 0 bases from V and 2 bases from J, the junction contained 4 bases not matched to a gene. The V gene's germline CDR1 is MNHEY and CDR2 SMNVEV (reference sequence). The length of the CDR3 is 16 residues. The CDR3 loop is CASSLSRTSGAYEQYF. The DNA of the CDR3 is TGTGCCAGCAGTTTATCGCGGACTAGCGGAGCCTACGAGCAGTACTTC.

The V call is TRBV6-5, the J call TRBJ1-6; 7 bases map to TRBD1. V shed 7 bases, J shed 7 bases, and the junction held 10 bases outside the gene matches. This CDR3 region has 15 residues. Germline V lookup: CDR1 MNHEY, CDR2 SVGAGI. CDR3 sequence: CASTMTGPFNSPLHF. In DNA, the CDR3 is TGTGCCAGCACAATGACAGGGCCCTTCAATTCACCCCTCCACTTT.

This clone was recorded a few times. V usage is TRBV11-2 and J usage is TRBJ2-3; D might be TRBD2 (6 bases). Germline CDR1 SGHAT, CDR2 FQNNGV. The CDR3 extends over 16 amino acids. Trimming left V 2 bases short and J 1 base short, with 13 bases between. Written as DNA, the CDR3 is TGTGCCAGCAGCTTACAAAGCGGGTGGCGCACAGATACGCAGTATTTT. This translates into CASSLQSGWRTDTQYF.

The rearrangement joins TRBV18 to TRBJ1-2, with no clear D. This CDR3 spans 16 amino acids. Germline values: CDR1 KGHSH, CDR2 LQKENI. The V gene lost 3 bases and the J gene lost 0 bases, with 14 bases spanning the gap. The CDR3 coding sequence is TGTGCCAGCTCACCCCGTGGAGCAGATTCTAACTATGGCTACACCTTC. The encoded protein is CASSPRGADSNYGYTF.

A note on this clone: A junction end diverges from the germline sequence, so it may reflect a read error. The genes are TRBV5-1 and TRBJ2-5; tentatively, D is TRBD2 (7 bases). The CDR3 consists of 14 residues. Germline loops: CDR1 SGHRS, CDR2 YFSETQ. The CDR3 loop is CARSLGGGLETQYF. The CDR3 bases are TGCGCCCGCAGCTTGGGGGGGGGCCTTGAGACCCAGTACTTC.